These 10 T cell receptor beta chains came from one sample sequenced in a study of CD8+ T cells in alopecia areata. RNA extraction and reverse transcription yielded cDNA as sequencing template. Produced via immunoSEQ multiplex PCR; TCRdb's table is partial and in-frame only. The sample holds 200,000 to 250,000 clones, about 53% seen once. This specimen consisted of CD4+ T cells sorted from blood, obtained at week 0. The receptors come from a human donor with alopecia areata.

The rearrangement links TRBV9 to TRBJ2-1, with D possibly TRBD2 on 5 matching bases. Germline lookup yields CDR1 SGDLS and CDR2 YYNGEE. V lost 1 base, J lost 5 bases, and 10 bases lay in between. The CDR3 has 14 amino acids. The CDR3, as DNA: TGTGCCAGCAGCGTATCCGGGGTAGACAATGAGCAGTTCTTC. Translation gives CASSVSGVDNEQFF. The full variable domain, with the rest looked up from reference TRBV9 and TRBJ2-1, is DSGVTQTPKHLITATGQRVTLRCSPRSGDLSVYWYQQSLDQGLQFLIQYYNGEERAKGNILERFSAQQFPDLHSELNLSSLELGDSALYFCASSVSGVDNEQFFGPGTRLTVL.

J is TRBJ2-1 and V is TRBV7-2; TRBD2 aligns across 11 bases. The CDR3 is made up of 15 amino acids. CDR1 and CDR2 from the germline V gene are SGHTA and FQGNSA. Unmatched junction bases numbered 4, after V lost 5 bases and J lost 4 bases. The CDR3 bases are TGTGCCAGCAGCCCGGGACTAGCGGTATACAATGAGCAGTTCTTC. Amino acids: CASSPGLAVYNEQFF.

The CDR3 loop is CSVGRDRGQETQYF. CDR3 DNA: TGCAGCGTTGGCCGGGACAGGGGCCAAGAGACCCAGTACTTC. This chain connects TRBV29-1 to TRBJ2-5, with TRBD1 matching 10 bases. This CDR3 is built from 14 residues. Unmatched junction bases numbered 3, after V lost 4 bases and J lost 1 base. Germline V lookup: CDR1 SQVTM, CDR2 ANQGSEA.

The chain combines TRBV30 with TRBJ1-3, with D possibly being TRBD1 (6 bases). The CDR3 extends over 16 amino acids. V was clipped by 1 base and J by 3 bases, with 16 bases between them. Germline V gene lookup returns CDR1 GTSNPN and CDR2 SVGIG (reference sequence). The CDR3, as DNA: TGTGCCTGGAGTGCCCGTGGGGGCTTGGTTGGAAACACCATATATTTT. Translating gives CAWSARGGLVGNTIYF. The full variable domain, rest sourced from reference TRBV30 and TRBJ1-3, is SQTIHQWPATLVQPVGSPLSLECTVEGTSNPNLYWYRQAAGRGLQLLFYSVGIGQISSEVPQNLSASRPQDRQFILSSKKLLLSDSGFYLCAWSARGGLVGNTIYFGEGSWLTVV.

The sample holds one count of this clone. This rearrangement joins TRBV30 to TRBJ1-2, with TRBD1 as a possible D gene (6 bases). V lost 2 bases and J lost 4, with 11 bases in between. The germline V gene has CDR1 GTSNPN and CDR2 SVGIG (reference sequence). The CDR3 covers 13 residues. Written as DNA, the CDR3 is TGTGCCTGGAGTACAGGGTGGGTCTATGGCTACACCTTC. Amino acids: CAWSTGWVYGYTF. Based on the CDR3 plus reference TRBV30 and TRBJ1-2, the full variable domain is SQTIHQWPATLVQPVGSPLSLECTVEGTSNPNLYWYRQAAGRGLQLLFYSVGIGQISSEVPQNLSASRPQDRQFILSSKKLLLSDSGFYLCAWSTGWVYGYTFGSGTRLTVV.

The V call is TRBV15, the J call TRBJ2-3; 10 bases are a match to TRBD1. Germline V gene lookup returns CDR1 LNHNV and CDR2 YYDKDF (reference sequence). The CDR3 totals 15 residues. V trimming: 5 bases; J trimming: 4 bases; junction bases outside the gene matches: 6. Written as DNA, the CDR3 is TGTGCCACCAGCGGGGGACAGGGGCTTGCAGATACGCAGTATTTT. Amino acid sequence: CATSGGQGLADTQYF.

The chain couples TRBV14 to TRBJ2-3; 8 nucleotides align to TRBD2. The trim removed 3 bases at V and 6 bases at J, leaving 2 bases unmatched. CDR3 length equals 13 residues. Germline CDR1 SGHDN, CDR2 FVKESK. The CDR3 region has the DNA TGTGCCAGCAGCCACGGCGGGGGGGATACGCAGTATTTT. Amino acid sequence: CASSHGGGDTQYF.

V is TRBV6-6 and J is TRBJ2-1, with 9 positions matching TRBD2. Trimming removed 6 bases from V and 12 bases from J; junction bases left unmatched: 15. The CDR3 is made up of 15 amino acids. The germline CDR1 and CDR2 sequences are MNHNY and SVGAGI (reference sequence). The CDR3 loop is CASRLPGLAMEGQFF. CDR3 nucleotide sequence: TGTGCCAGCAGGCTACCGGGACTAGCAATGGAGGGGCAGTTCTTC.

The rearrangement links TRBV7-9 to TRBJ1-2; D unresolved. The CDR3 loop spans 14 amino acids. V was trimmed by 1 base and J by 0 bases, leaving 6 bases between them. Germline lookup yields CDR1 SEHNR and CDR2 FQNEAQ (reference sequence). In nucleotides, the CDR3 is TGTGCCAGCAGCTTAGTGGTATCTAACTATGGCTACACCTTC. It is translated as CASSLVVSNYGYTF.

V gene TRBV23-1 combines with J gene TRBJ1-6; D is unresolved. TRBV23-1 belongs to the ORF category, with a function that is uncertain. The CDR3 covers 13 residues. Trimming removed 7 bases from V and 9 bases from J, with 13 bases in between. The CDR3 is CASNGGHRSPLHF. CDR3 DNA sequence: TGCGCCAGCAACGGCGGTCACCGTTCACCCCTCCACTTT.